Detailed here is one T cell receptor (beta chain). Its target is unknown. These data belong to a study of blood T cells in healthy people across ages. Regarding the study as a whole: Roughly linear declines in TCR beta diversity per million T cells occurred with age. Among long-lived donors, naive CD4+ cells were more numerous and diversity higher than in aged donors. The diversity estimates, figures obtained from one million T cells, were considered underestimates.

A second PCR of about 7 to 12 cycles used a sample-barcoded 5' primer and a J-beta primer mix. Using its own MiXCR run on the 5' RACE reads, TCRdb lists one record per CDR3 protein. Here the sample spans 1.8 million or so distinct CDR3 sequences, approximately 40% being singletons. The V gene's germline CDR1 is DFQATT and CDR2 SNEGSKA (reference sequence). The CDR3 has 13 amino acids. The sample was blood. The sequence was collected from a human donor in good health. This rearrangement joins TRBV20-1 to TRBJ2-5; TRBD1 agrees at 7 bases. The tail of the sequence fits TRBJ2-7 better, so the J call may be wrong. CDR3 amino acids: CSTIRQGANEQYF. For the CDR3, the DNA is TGCAGCACGATACGACAGGGAGCCAACGAGCAGTACTTC.